This T cell receptor beta chain was sequenced in a study of stem cell transplantation in POMP-related autoinflammatory disease. Study information: Defective thymoproteasomes were hypothesized to impair CD8+ T-cell positive selection. Findings and limits, study-wide: Unique TRB V-J gene pairings were limited in number in patients with PRAID. A trend toward lower repertoire diversity and greater clonality appeared in every analyzed T-cell subset of PRAID patients.

This CDR3 spans 17 amino acids. Looked up from germline, CDR1 is GTSNPN and CDR2 is SVGIG (reference sequence). Trimming took 3 bases from V and 5 from J, leaving 22 bases between them. Clones were read by immunoSEQ multiplex PCR, and TCRdb kept only the in-frame ones, dropping some. The table records about 9,200 clones, approximately 91% of them present only once. PRAID featured prominent immunodeficiency. Note on this clone: As yet, its antigen is unknown.

The chain employs TRBV30 and TRBJ2-2, with D hard to call. This clonotype was obtained from a human donor with POMP-related autoinflammation and immune dysregulation (PRAID). Material: CD8+ T cells from PBMCs, obtained before stem cell transplantation. The CDR3 DNA sequence: TGTGCCTGGAGGAAGTCCCTTTTGGACGAAGTTACCGGGGAGCTGTTTTTT. Protein: CAWRKSLLDEVTGELFF.